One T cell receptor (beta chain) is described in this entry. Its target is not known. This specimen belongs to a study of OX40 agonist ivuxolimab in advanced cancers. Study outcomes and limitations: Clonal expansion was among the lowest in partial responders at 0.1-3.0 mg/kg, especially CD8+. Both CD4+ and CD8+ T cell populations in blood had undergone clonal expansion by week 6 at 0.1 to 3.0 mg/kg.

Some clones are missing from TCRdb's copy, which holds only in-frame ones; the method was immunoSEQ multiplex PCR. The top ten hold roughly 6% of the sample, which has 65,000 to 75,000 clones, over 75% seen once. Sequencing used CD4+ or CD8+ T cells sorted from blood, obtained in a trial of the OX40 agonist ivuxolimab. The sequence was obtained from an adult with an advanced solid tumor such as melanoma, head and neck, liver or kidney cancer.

In DNA, the CDR3 is TGCGCCAGCAGCTTGGATTCCTCGCACGAAGCTTTCTTT. This sequence encodes CASSLDSSHEAFF. The chain couples TRBV5-1 to TRBJ1-1; D remains ambiguous. Trimming removed 0 bases at V and 8 bases at J, with 11 bases between. Germline CDR1 SGHRS, CDR2 YFSETQ. The CDR3 is made up of 13 amino acids.